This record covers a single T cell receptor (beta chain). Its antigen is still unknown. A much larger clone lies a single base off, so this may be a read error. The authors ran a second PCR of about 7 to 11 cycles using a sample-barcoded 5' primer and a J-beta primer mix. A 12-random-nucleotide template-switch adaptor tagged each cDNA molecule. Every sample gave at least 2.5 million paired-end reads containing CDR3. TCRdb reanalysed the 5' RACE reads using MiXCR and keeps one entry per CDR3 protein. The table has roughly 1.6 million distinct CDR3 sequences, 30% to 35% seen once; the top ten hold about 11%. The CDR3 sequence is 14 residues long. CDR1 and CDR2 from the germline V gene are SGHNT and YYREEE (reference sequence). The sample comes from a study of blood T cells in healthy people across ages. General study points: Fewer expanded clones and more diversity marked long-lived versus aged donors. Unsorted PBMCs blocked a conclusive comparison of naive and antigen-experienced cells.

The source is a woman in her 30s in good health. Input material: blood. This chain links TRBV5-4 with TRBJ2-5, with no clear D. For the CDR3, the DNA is TGTGCCAGCAGTGAGAGTAGGCCGCAAGGGACCCAGTACTTC. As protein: CASSESRPQGTQYF. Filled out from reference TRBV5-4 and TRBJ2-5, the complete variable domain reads ETGVTQSPTHLIKTRGQQVTLRCSSQSGHNTVSWYQQALGQGPQFIFQYYREEENGRGNFPPRFSGLQFPNYSSELNVNALELDDSALYLCASSESRPQGTQYFGPGTRLLVL.